Included here is one T cell receptor beta chain sequence, with context. Antigen: not known. Germline CDR1 is LNHDA and CDR2 is SQIVND (reference sequence). The ends lost 6 bases at V and 2 bases at J; junction bases unmatched: 6. This CDR3 is built from 14 residues. These data are taken from a study of vaccination effects on CD4 cells after COVID-19. Study-wide background: Researchers obtained post-vaccine samples at a median of 72 days past the second dose. Overall study findings and caveats: Infection-derived and vaccine-derived clones contracted markedly late after vaccination.

Assay used: immunoSEQ multiplex PCR; TCRdb lists only in-frame clones, some missing. This sample has around 49,000 clones, with around 70% found just once. Investigators separated out CD4+ T cells once more than nine days of culture had passed. The participants, recipients of two vaccine doses, got either BNT162b2 or mRNA-1273. Among the vaccine recipients, none had a prior SARS-CoV-2 infection, and nucleocapsid antibodies were negative. Half of the medium was exchanged for IL-2 medium on both days 3 and 7. The clonotype was recovered from a human donor who received a COVID-19 vaccine. The J gene is TRBJ1-2, the V gene TRBV19; 7 bases are a match to TRBD1. Sample: CD4+ T cells from PBMCs cultured without peptide, taken after COVID-19 vaccination. The CDR3 loop reads CASRELQGNYGYTF. The DNA for the CDR3 is TGTGCCAGTAGGGAACTACAGGGGAACTATGGCTACACCTTC.